The sequence of this T cell receptor beta chain was determined in a study of blood T cell repertoires in COVID-19. Study details: From the United States, Italy and Spain came samples of acute and convalescent COVID-19.

The CDR3 is made up of 15 amino acids. Trimming took off 2 bases at V and 2 bases at J, with 15 bases between the two ends. CDR1 is GTSNPN and CDR2 is SVGIG in the germline V gene (reference sequence). As handled by the study authors: Amplification from reference gene primers served as the basis for estimated nucleated cell counts. Clones were sequenced by immunoSEQ multiplex PCR, and TCRdb holds only the in-frame ones, with some missing. V and J calls and clone size follow that table, whereas D and trimming were derived from the DNA. The sample consists of about 55,000 clones, around nine tenths of them appearing once.

The sequence was obtained from a middle-aged man with acute or convalescent COVID-19. The chain combines TRBV30 with TRBJ1-2; D not resolved. Sample: peripheral blood. The CDR3 region is CAWSLEVGWNYGYTF. The CDR3 DNA follows: TGTGCCTGGAGTTTAGAGGTTGGCTGGAACTATGGCTACACCTTC.